This paragraph covers one T cell receptor (beta chain) sequence. Antigen: not known. Here immunoSEQ multiplex PCR was the method, and the copy in TCRdb shows in-frame clones only, minus some. The repertoire has about 32,000 clones, 87% of them found once; the top ten carry approximately 32%. Per the germline V gene, CDR1 is SNHLY and CDR2 is FYNNEI. CDR3 size: 14 residues. V trimming: 5 bases; J trimming: 7 bases; junction bases outside the gene matches: 8. The data originate from a study of OX40 agonist ivuxolimab in advanced cancers. Study outcomes and limitations: It was also the case that some nonresponders had low normalized T-cell clonal expansion.

The input for sequencing was CD4+ or CD8+ T cells sorted from blood, taken in a trial of the OX40 agonist ivuxolimab. This sequence joins TRBV2 and TRBJ2-1; TRBD2 aligns across 7 bases. The origin of this receptor is an adult with an advanced solid tumor such as melanoma, head and neck, liver or kidney cancer. CDR3 nucleotide sequence: TGTGCCAGCAGTCCGGGTCTAGCGGATAATGAGCAGTTCTTC. It translates to CASSPGLADNEQFF.